This T cell receptor (beta chain) came from a study of blood T cell repertoires in COVID-19. Germline CDR1 reads LNHDA; CDR2 reads SQIVND (reference sequence). The CDR3 has 13 residues. Trimming took off 5 bases at V and 6 bases at J, with 13 bases between the two ends. The sample holds many counts of this clone. Generated by immunoSEQ multiplex PCR, the TCRdb table keeps only in-frame clones and is missing some. Of some 150,000 clones in the sample, around 84% were seen once. This clonotype originated in a man aged 55 to 69 with active or convalescent COVID-19. The rearrangement uses TRBV19 and TRBJ1-2; D perhaps matches TRBD1 (6 bases). The sample comprised peripheral blood. This CDR3 is CASSGQTGDGYTF. The CDR3 nucleotides are TGTGCCAGTAGTGGACAGACCGGAGATGGCTACACCTTC.